One sample yielded the 7 T cell receptor beta chains listed below, sequenced in a study of cytomegalovirus exposure and HLA in healthy donors. The PCR made use of 60 Vbeta and 13 Jbeta primers. Sequenced by immunoSEQ multiplex PCR; TCRdb stores in-frame clones only, minus some. The table includes under 85,000 clones, roughly 80% detected once. The sequenced material came from PBMCs. The receptor source for this set is a woman in her forties in good health and CMV-seropositive.

The chain joins TRBV28 to TRBJ2-5; the D gene is possibly TRBD2 (6 bases). This CDR3 is built from 14 residues. CDR1 and CDR2 from the germline V gene are MDHEN and SYDVKM. Trimming removed 7 bases from V and 7 bases from J, with 19 bases in between. The CDR3 here is CASTPGGAPRTQYF. CDR3 in DNA: TGTGCCAGCACTCCTGGCGGGGCCCCTCGGACCCAGTACTTC.

The rearrangement joins TRBV25-1 to TRBJ1-1; D is undetermined. The CDR3 has 11 amino acids. V lost 5 bases and J 1 base, leaving 2 bases between the germline ends. Germline CDR1 and CDR2: MGHDK and SYGVNS. The CDR3 sequence is CASSQNTEAFF. The CDR3 region has the DNA TGTGCCAGCAGTCAGAACACTGAAGCTTTCTTT. The variable domain in full, completed from reference TRBV25-1 and TRBJ1-1, reads EADIYQTPRYLVIGTGKKITLECSQTMGHDKMYWYQQDPGMELHLIHYSYGVNSTEKGDLSSESTVSRIRTEHFPLTLESARPSHTSQYLCASSQNTEAFFGQGTRLTVV.

The chain is built from TRBV2 and TRBJ2-2; the D gene is possibly TRBD1 (5 bases). V was pared by 7 bases and J by 5 bases, with 17 bases between. Germline V gene data show CDR1 as SNHLY and CDR2 as FYNNEI. The CDR3 contains 15 residues. Here the CDR3 DNA reads TGTGCCAGCATTGCTGCAGGGCTGGGGACCGGGGAGCTGTTTTTT. It codes for CASIAAGLGTGELFF.

The chain employs TRBV5-1 and TRBJ2-7; D perhaps matches TRBD2 (5 bases). V dropped 4 bases and J dropped 6 bases, with 20 bases sitting between them. Germline values: CDR1 SGHRS, CDR2 YFSETQ. The CDR3 has 15 amino acids. The CDR3 sequence is CASSRSAREAGEQYF. DNA for the CDR3: TGCGCCAGCAGCCGGTCCGCCAGAGAGGCGGGCGAGCAGTACTTC.

The chain recombines TRBV9 with TRBJ2-7, with TRBD1 identical over 9 bases. CDR1 and CDR2 (germline): SGDLS, YYNGEE. The CDR3 consists of 16 residues. Germline trimming cut 3 bases from V and 5 bases from J; bases unmatched to any gene: 12. The CDR3 DNA reads TGTGCCAGCAGCGCAAGAACCGGGACAGGGAGCCACGAGCAGTACTTC. Translating it yields CASSARTGTGSHEQYF.

V and J are TRBV7-9 and TRBJ2-1; a weak D match, TRBD2 (5 bases). This CDR3 is 15 amino acids long. The V end was cut by 3 bases, the J end by 2 bases, with 11 bases between. The germline V gene encodes CDR1 SEHNR and CDR2 FQNEAQ (reference sequence). The CDR3 DNA reads TGTGCCAGCAGCTTCGGCAGCGGCCCCTACAATGAGCAGTTCTTC. Translating gives CASSFGSGPYNEQFF.

The CDR3 protein is CASSVRSNQPQHF. CDR3 nucleotide sequence: TGTGCCAGCAGCGTACGTAGCAATCAGCCCCAGCATTTT. V and J are TRBV9 and TRBJ1-5; D not certain. The CDR3 has 13 residues. V lost 1 base to trimming and J lost 0 bases, with 2 bases between them. The germline gives CDR1 SGDLS, CDR2 YYNGEE.